The 31 T cell receptor beta chains below come from one sample, sequenced in a study of T-cell memory formation after mild COVID-19. TCRdb ran MiXCR on the 5' RACE reads and lists one entry per CDR3 protein. The sample shows roughly 160,000 distinct CDR3 sequences, roughly 12% of them seen only once. The sequenced sample was PBMCs or a T cell subset sorted from them (not recorded which). The receptors come from a man aged 18 to 35 who had mild COVID-19 (a few samples of this study predate the infection). Cell type and time point are not known.

This clonotype was counted many times. The chain carries TRBV2 and TRBJ2-3; perhaps TRBD2 as D (6 bases). CDR3 size: 15 residues. Looked up from germline, CDR1 is SNHLY and CDR2 is FYNNEI. The V and J ends lost 5 bases and 0 bases respectively, with 12 bases between them. CDR3 nucleotides: TGTGCCAGCAGTAAGGACGGGAGAAGCACAGATACGCAGTATTTT. Protein sequence: CASSKDGRSTDTQYF.

This clonotype was counted only a few times. V is TRBV7-3 and J is TRBJ1-3; D is undetermined. The V and J ends lost 0 bases and 2 bases respectively, with 5 bases between them. Germline loops: CDR1 SGHTA, CDR2 FQGTGA. This CDR3 has 14 residues. The DNA for the CDR3 is TGTGCCAGCAGCTTAACTCGGACTGGAAACACCATATATTTT. Residues: CASSLTRTGNTIYF.

This clonotype was detected ten times or more. The chain uses TRBV4-2 and TRBJ1-2; 8 nucleotides align to TRBD1. The CDR3 covers 17 residues. J gave up 2 bases and V 5 bases, and 13 bases lay outside the gene matches. The germline V gene has CDR1 LGHNA and CDR2 YNFKEQ. The CDR3 region is CASSTLTGARGNYGYTF. In DNA form, the CDR3 reads TGTGCCAGCAGCACCCTGACAGGGGCCAGGGGCAACTATGGCTACACCTTC.

The chain combines TRBV6-5 with TRBJ2-7; D may correspond to TRBD1 or TRBD2 (5 bases each). Germline-derived CDR1 and CDR2 are MNHEY and SVGAGI. The CDR3 covers 15 residues. Trimming stripped 5 bases from V and 2 bases from J, with 16 bases between. CDR3 sequence: CASSPTWQGPYEQYF. The CDR3 nucleotides read TGTGCCAGCAGTCCCACCTGGCAGGGACCCTACGAGCAGTACTTC.

This clonotype occurred many times. The V call is TRBV6-6, the J call TRBJ2-7; D is unresolved. The germline V gene has CDR1 MNHNY and CDR2 SVGAGI (reference sequence). This CDR3 contains 14 residues. V lost 5 bases, J lost 5 bases, and 16 bases lay in between. CDR3 in DNA: TGTGCCAGCAGTCCCCCTGGGGTTCGGGACGAGCAGTACTTC. Residues: CASSPPGVRDEQYF.

This clonotype was counted between two and nine times. The chain links TRBV4-3 to TRBJ2-5, with no clear D. The germline V and J ends were trimmed by 0 bases and 5 bases, with 10 bases remaining between them. Per the germline V gene, CDR1 is LGHNA and CDR2 is YSLEER. This CDR3 comprises 14 residues. CDR3 DNA: TGCGCCAGCAGCCAAGATGGATGGTGGGAGACCCAGTACTTC. Translating gives CASSQDGWWETQYF.

This clonotype has just a few counts. This rearrangement joins TRBV6-6 to TRBJ1-1; 9 bases agree with TRBD1. CDR3 length equals 12 residues. Germline CDR1 and CDR2: MNHNY and SVGAGI (reference sequence). V shed 9 bases and J 5 bases; nucleotides not matched to a gene: 4. The CDR3 sequence: CASTGGLTEAFF. CDR3 DNA sequence: TGTGCCAGTACAGGGGGCCTGACTGAAGCTTTCTTT.

CDR3 in DNA: TGCAGTGCTAGAGATCCGGGACAGGGTACCCACGAGCAGTACTTC. Encoded protein: CSARDPGQGTHEQYF. The V gene is TRBV20-1, the J gene TRBJ2-7, with 9 positions matching TRBD1. Germline V gives CDR1 DFQATT, CDR2 SNEGSKA (reference sequence). J was trimmed by 5 bases and V by 0 bases; bases with no gene match: 8. The CDR3 sequence is 15 residues long.

At least ten counts were recorded for this clonotype. J is TRBJ2-7 and V is TRBV5-1; D might be TRBD1 (6 bases). The CDR3 has 14 residues. Germline V CDR1 and CDR2: SGHRS, YFSETQ. V lost 0 bases and J 6 bases, leaving 13 bases between the germline ends. CDR3 coding DNA: TGCGCCAGCAGCTTGGAACAGGGTATCAGCGAGCAGTACTTC. This translates into CASSLEQGISEQYF.

The V call is TRBV11-2, the J call TRBJ2-5, with D possibly matching TRBD1 (6 bases). The V gene lost 1 base and the J gene lost 2 bases, with 8 bases spanning the gap. Germline CDR1 is SGHAT and CDR2 is FQNNGV. This CDR3 has 14 amino acids. In DNA form, the CDR3 reads TGTGCCAGCAGCTTAGGACAGGTGCAAGAGACCCAGTACTTC. It codes for CASSLGQVQETQYF. The full variable domain, in which reference TRBV11-2 and TRBJ2-5 provide the parts outside the CDR3, is EAGVAQSPRYKIIEKRQSVAFWCNPISGHATLYWYQQILGQGPKLLIQFQNNGVVDDSQLPKDRFSAERLKGVDSTLKIQPAKLEDSAVYLCASSLGQVQETQYFGPGTRLLVL.

This clonotype was found a few times. The genes are TRBV3-1 and TRBJ2-7; D remains unclear. The length of the CDR3 is 15 residues. CDR1 is LGHDT, CDR2 YNNKEL, per germline (reference sequence). Trimming removed 1 base from V and 2 bases from J, with 12 bases in between. CDR3 amino acids: CASSQGVPRTYEQYF. CDR3 nucleotides: TGTGCCAGCAGCCAAGGGGTGCCCAGAACCTACGAGCAGTACTTC.

The sample holds a few counts of this clonotype. The chain employs TRBV10-2 and TRBJ1-6, with D unresolved. The CDR3 contains 13 residues. V was trimmed by 8 bases and J by 6 bases, leaving 11 bases between them. Germline lookup yields CDR1 WSHSY and CDR2 SAAADI. CDR3 DNA: TGCGCCAGCGCCCCAGGCCGTAATTCACCCCTCCACTTT. Translation: CASAPGRNSPLHF.

The rearrangement uses TRBV2 and TRBJ1-5; D is possibly TRBD1 (5 bases). CDR1 SNHLY and CDR2 FYNNEI come from the germline V gene. Trimming took off 5 bases at V and 4 bases at J, with 9 bases between the two ends. The CDR3 covers 13 residues. Written as DNA, the CDR3 is TGTGCCAGCAGTTCGGAGGGGAATCAGCCCCAGCATTTT. Protein product: CASSSEGNQPQHF.

This clonotype was seen a few times. This rearrangement joins TRBV7-9 to TRBJ1-3; D is perhaps TRBD1 (6 bases). This CDR3 contains 13 residues. Trimming took off 4 bases at V and 6 bases at J, with 10 bases between the two ends. The germline gives CDR1 SEHNR, CDR2 FQNEAQ (reference sequence). The CDR3, as DNA: TGTGCCAGCAGCTCGGGACAACAAAACACCATATATTTT. Its protein is CASSSGQQNTIYF.

This clonotype was seen ten or more times. V usage is TRBV29-1 and J usage is TRBJ2-5; D possibly matches TRBD1 or TRBD2 (5 bases each). From germline, CDR1 is SQVTM and CDR2 ANQGSEA. The CDR3 is 13 amino acids. Trimming took 7 bases from V and 5 from J, leaving 17 bases between them. As DNA, the CDR3 is TGCAGCGCCGATGAAGAGGGGAGCGAGACCCAGTACTTC. Amino acid sequence: CSADEEGSETQYF. Based on the CDR3 plus reference TRBV29-1 and TRBJ2-5, the full variable domain is SAVISQKPSRDICQRGTSLTIQCQVDSQVTMMFWYRQQPGQSLTLIATANQGSEATYESGFVIDKFPISRPNLTFSTLTVSNMSPEDSSIYLCSADEEGSETQYFGPGTRLLVL.

This clonotype was observed a few times. The CDR3 loop reads CASSRGTEYGYTF. The CDR3 DNA reads as TGTGCCAGCTCAAGGGGGACAGAATATGGCTACACCTTC. This chain joins TRBV6-2 or TRBV6-3 and TRBJ1-2; 7 nucleotides match TRBD1. Per germline, CDR1 MNHEY and CDR2 SVGEGT. V shed 8 bases and J 5 bases; nucleotides not matched to a gene: 8. The CDR3 sequence is 13 residues long.

The V call is TRBV19, the J call TRBJ1-1; tentative D call: TRBD1 (6 bases). CDR1 is LNHDA and CDR2 is SQIVND in the germline V gene (reference sequence). This CDR3 comprises 15 residues. Trimming cost V 7 bases and J 0 bases, with 15 bases left between them. The CDR3 nucleotides read TGTGCCAGTAATGACAGGTGGGATTTGAACACTGAAGCTTTCTTT. It translates to CASNDRWDLNTEAFF.

V gene TRBV5-1 combines with J gene TRBJ2-1; no clear D gene. V was cut by 4 bases and J by 4 bases, with 9 bases left in between. CDR1 SGHRS and CDR2 YFSETQ come from the germline V gene. There are 13 residues in the CDR3. The CDR3 is CASSPLGYNEQFF. The CDR3 DNA sequence: TGCGCCAGCAGCCCCTTGGGTTACAATGAGCAGTTCTTC.

The chain employs TRBV11-2 and TRBJ2-3, with 7 bases matching TRBD2. V dropped 5 bases and J dropped 0; count of bases not matched to a gene: 5. The CDR3 sequence is 15 residues long. Germline V gene sequence: CDR1 SGHAT, CDR2 FQNNGV. CDR3 sequence: CASSVRRGSTDTQYF. The CDR3 DNA reads as TGTGCCAGCAGCGTCCGGCGGGGGAGCACAGATACGCAGTATTTT. The full variable domain, rest sourced from reference TRBV11-2 and TRBJ2-3, is EAGVAQSPRYKIIEKRQSVAFWCNPISGHATLYWYQQILGQGPKLLIQFQNNGVVDDSQLPKDRFSAERLKGVDSTLKIQPAKLEDSAVYLCASSVRRGSTDTQYFGPGTRLTVL.

A few counts support this clonotype. V gene TRBV9 combines with J gene TRBJ1-1; 8 bases are shared with TRBD1. Germline V lookup: CDR1 SGDLS, CDR2 YYNGEE. V shed 6 bases, J shed 1 base, and the junction held 5 bases outside the gene matches. The CDR3 has 14 residues. The CDR3 nucleotides read TGTGCCAGCAACTCCGGGACAGGGAACACTGAAGCTTTCTTT. Translated: CASNSGTGNTEAFF.

This clonotype has at least ten counts. The chain employs TRBV7-6 and TRBJ1-5; TRBD1 matches 10 bases. Germline loops: CDR1 SGHVS, CDR2 FNYEAQ. J gave up 2 bases and V 5 bases, and 3 bases lay outside the gene matches. CDR3 length: 15 amino acids. The CDR3, as DNA: TGTGCCAGCAGCCCTGGGACAGGGGGCAATCAGCCCCAGCATTTT. Protein: CASSPGTGGNQPQHF.

This clonotype was counted many times. V gene TRBV5-5 combines with J gene TRBJ2-5; no clear D. CDR1 and CDR2 from the germline V gene are SGHKS and YYEKEE (reference sequence). The CDR3 has 15 residues. Trimming took off 4 bases at V and 4 bases at J, with 17 bases between the two ends. The CDR3 is CASSPPPDGVETQYF. CDR3 DNA: TGTGCCAGCAGCCCTCCCCCCGACGGAGTAGAGACCCAGTACTTC.

There are many counts of this clonotype. The rearrangement joins TRBV5-1 to TRBJ2-2; the D gene is possibly TRBD1 (5 bases). The germline gives CDR1 SGHRS, CDR2 YFSETQ. The V and J ends lost 6 bases and 0 bases respectively, with 9 bases between them. This CDR3 comprises 14 residues. Here the CDR3 reads CASTQGSNTGELFF. CDR3 DNA: TGCGCCAGCACTCAGGGATCGAACACCGGGGAGCTGTTTTTT.

The chain recombines TRBV7-6 with TRBJ1-3; D is unresolved. This CDR3 comprises 15 residues. CDR1 and CDR2 from the germline V gene are SGHVS and FNYEAQ. Trimming pared 5 bases from V and 2 bases from J, leaving 13 bases between. The CDR3 DNA follows: TGTGCCAGCAGCACCTCCGGCCTGGCTGGAAACACCATATATTTT. This gives the protein CASSTSGLAGNTIYF.

The chain employs TRBV20-1 and TRBJ1-1; perhaps TRBD1 as D (6 bases). CDR1 is DFQATT and CDR2 is SNEGSKA in the germline V gene (reference sequence). This CDR3 contains 12 residues. Trimming left V 6 bases short and J 2 bases short, with 10 bases between. The DNA of the CDR3 is TGCAGTGCCCGACAGGCCAACACTGAAGCTTTCTTT. Its translation: CSARQANTEAFF.

This clonotype was seen at least ten times. V and J are TRBV20-1 and TRBJ1-2; D gene unclear. V was cut by 5 bases and J by 1 base, with 14 bases left in between. This CDR3 contains 14 residues. Per the germline V gene, CDR1 is DFQATT and CDR2 is SNEGSKA (reference sequence). CDR3 in DNA: TGCAGTGCTCCGGACCGATCTAATAACTATGGCTACACCTTC. It specifies CSAPDRSNNYGYTF.

This clonotype showed up many times. This chain uses TRBV12-3 or TRBV12-4 with TRBJ2-1; D not resolved. With 3 bases removed from V and 9 bases from J, the gap between germline ends came to 9 bases. The CDR3 runs to 12 residues. The CDR3 loop reads CASSFVVAEQFF. The CDR3 DNA is TGTGCCAGCAGTTTCGTCGTGGCTGAGCAGTTCTTC.

Ten or more counts support this clonotype. The V call is TRBV7-2, the J call TRBJ2-1; maybe TRBD2 (5 bases). With 5 bases removed from V and 9 bases from J, the gap between germline ends came to 11 bases. The V gene's germline CDR1 is SGHTA and CDR2 FQGNSA. The CDR3 runs 12 residues. The CDR3 loop reads CASSPSLAEQFF. The CDR3 DNA sequence: TGTGCCAGCAGCCCTAGCCTTGCTGAGCAGTTCTTC.

This clonotype was observed a handful of times. J is TRBJ2-7 and V is TRBV5-1; tentatively, D is TRBD2 (5 bases). The CDR3 contains 14 residues. V lost 5 bases and J lost 2, with 14 bases in between. In germline, CDR1 is SGHRS, CDR2 YFSETQ. As DNA, the CDR3 is TGCGCCAGCAGGAGAGGGTCTTCAACCTACGAGCAGTACTTC. This gives the protein CASRRGSSTYEQYF. The full variable domain, with the rest looked up from reference TRBV5-1 and TRBJ2-7, is KAGVTQTPRYLIKTRGQQVTLSCSPISGHRSVSWYQQTPGQGLQFLFEYFSETQRNKGNFPGRFSGRQFSNSRSEMNVSTLELGDSALYLCASRRGSSTYEQYFGPGTRLTVT.

Only a few counts were recorded for this clonotype. This chain joins TRBV5-1 and TRBJ1-1, with unresolved D. The CDR3 runs to 16 residues. Looked up from germline, CDR1 is SGHRS and CDR2 is YFSETQ. V was cut by 4 bases and J by 0 bases, with 16 bases left in between. CDR3 region: CASSRTSFRLNTEAFF. The CDR3 nucleotides read TGCGCCAGCAGCCGAACCTCGTTTCGGCTGAACACTGAAGCTTTCTTT.

The chain is built from TRBV4-3 and TRBJ1-3; D ambiguous. Between the trimmed V and J ends, which lost 4 bases and 9 bases, there was a span of 13 bases. The CDR3 runs 13 residues. The V gene's germline CDR1 is LGHNA and CDR2 YSLEER. In DNA, the CDR3 is TGCGCCAGCAGCCTTTGGCAATTGGGCACCATATATTTT. Encoded protein: CASSLWQLGTIYF.